This T cell receptor beta chain is from a study of T cells in narcolepsy. Generated by immunoSEQ multiplex PCR, the TCRdb table keeps only in-frame clones and is missing some. The repertoire holds around 35,000 clones, with about nine tenths as singletons. Sample: CD45RA- memory CD4+ T cells from PBMCs. The receptor was isolated from a human donor with narcolepsy.

CDR3 residues: CASSPTTGVYGYTF. The CDR3 DNA reads TGTGCCAGCAGCCCAACTACAGGGGTGTATGGCTACACCTTC. This chain joins TRBV7-9 and TRBJ1-2, with 7 bases aligning to TRBD1. Germline V lookup: CDR1 SEHNR, CDR2 FQNEAQ (reference sequence). The CDR3 contains 14 residues. Unmatched junction bases numbered 8, after V lost 5 bases and J lost 5 bases.